Sequencing of this T cell receptor beta chain was carried out in a study of cytomegalovirus exposure and HLA in healthy donors. The primer mix had 60 Vbeta and 13 Jbeta primers. Profiled with immunoSEQ multiplex PCR; TCRdb holds only in-frame clones, not every one. This sample has about 120,000 clones; over 75% occur once, and the top ten carry approximately 3.7%. CDR1 and CDR2 (germline): SQVTM, ANQGSEA. The V and J ends lost 0 bases and 9 bases respectively, with 12 bases between them. CDR3 size: 13 residues. This clone was observed a single time. As yet, its antigen is unknown. Broader study findings: Owing to their indistinguishability, certain V segments, notably TRBV6-2 and TRBV6-3, were excluded. Apparent HLA restriction characterized most CMV-associated TCR beta chains in a later analysis.

This TCR was recovered from a human donor in good health. The V gene is TRBV29-1, the J gene TRBJ2-1; D unclear. The material sequenced was PBMCs. This CDR3 is CSVEDLRISEQFF. CDR3 coding DNA: TGCAGCGTTGAAGATCTACGTATCTCTGAGCAGTTCTTC.